Reported below is one TCR beta chain. The antigen remains unidentified. This sample was taken from a study of OX40 agonist ivuxolimab in advanced cancers. In the study overall: The group had a mean age of roughly 56 years, ranged from about 20 to 85, and was 82.7% male. Study-wide results and caveats: Compared with CD4+, CD8+ T cells on average had more expanded clones.

Germline CDR1 is SGHRS and CDR2 is YFSETQ. CDR3 size: 16 residues. V lost 4 bases to trimming and J lost 7 bases; unmatched junction nucleotides: 12. TCRdb keeps only in-frame clones here, not all; method: immunoSEQ multiplex PCR. This table has 75,000 or so clones, just under 85% appearing once. The sample consisted of CD4+ or CD8+ T cells sorted from blood, taken in a trial of the OX40 agonist ivuxolimab. The rearrangement joins TRBV5-1 to TRBJ1-4; 8 positions agree with TRBD1. The receptor was derived from an adult with an advanced solid tumor such as melanoma, head and neck, liver or kidney cancer. This chain's CDR3 is CASSPDRATHGEKLFF. The CDR3 nucleotides are TGCGCCAGCAGCCCGGACAGGGCGACCCATGGTGAAAAACTGTTTTTT.